The T cell receptor (beta chain) described here comes from a study of T cell repertoires in cytomegalovirus infection. Background on the study: Through public TCR beta signatures, both CMV infection and matching HLA type were indicated. Study-level results: Dominant in the ex vivo response were TCR beta clonotypes restricted by HLA-C and specific for CMV.

This clonotype was recorded many times. Its target is unknown. TCRdb used MiXCR to reprocess the reads, holding one entry per CDR3 protein. Among fewer than 900,000 distinct CDR3 sequences, roughly 29% were seen once, and the ten largest hold around 14%. V was trimmed by 4 bases and J by 5 bases, leaving 19 bases between them. This CDR3 is built from 16 residues. Germline CDR1 is MNHNS and CDR2 is SASEGT. The material was cultured CD8+ T cells from PBMCs, obtained from culture after CMV antigen stimulation. The TCR comes from a human donor in good health (CMV status not recorded). Some clones in this sample may be carry-over from other donors' samples. This chain uses TRBV6-1 with TRBJ2-3, with D tentatively TRBD1 or TRBD2 (5 bases each). CDR3 sequence (DNA): TGTGCCAGCAGTGGAGGGGTCAGGGTCCGCCGAGATACGCAGTATTTT. Its protein is CASSGGVRVRRDTQYF.